The 8 T cell receptor beta chains reported below all come from one sample, sequenced in a study of OX40 agonist ivuxolimab in advanced cancers. The repertoire was sequenced with immunoSEQ multiplex PCR; TCRdb's copy has only in-frame clones and lacks some. The repertoire holds 80,000 to 95,000 clones, about 83% seen once, with roughly 1.5% in the top ten. The specimen comprised CD4+ or CD8+ T cells sorted from blood, sampled in a trial of the OX40 agonist ivuxolimab. These receptors were obtained from an adult with an advanced solid tumor such as melanoma, head and neck, liver or kidney cancer.

The chain uses TRBV6-1 and TRBJ1-5, with D possibly being TRBD1 (6 bases). V gave up 0 bases and J gave up 0 bases, with 9 bases separating them. The germline gives CDR1 MNHNS, CDR2 SASEGT. This CDR3 has 16 amino acids. The CDR3 coding sequence is TGTGCCAGCAGTGAAGCGACAGGTTATAGCAATCAGCCCCAGCATTTT. It codes for CASSEATGYSNQPQHF.

This CDR3 reads CASSLQTSTGADTQYF. The CDR3 DNA reads as TGCGCCAGCAGCCTCCAAACCTCGACAGGGGCAGATACGCAGTATTTT. The V gene is TRBV5-1, the J gene TRBJ2-3; TRBD1 matches at 8 bases. Unmatched junction bases numbered 11, after V lost 4 bases and J lost 4 bases. Germline CDR1 is SGHRS and CDR2 is YFSETQ. This CDR3 contains 16 residues.

The genes are TRBV19 and TRBJ1-1; 7 nucleotides agree with TRBD1. The CDR3 is 14 amino acids. Germline lookup yields CDR1 LNHDA and CDR2 SQIVND (reference sequence). The trim removed 6 bases at V and 0 bases at J, leaving 4 bases unmatched. In DNA, the CDR3 is TGTGCCAGTAGCTCGACAGGGATGAACACTGAAGCTTTCTTT. Protein sequence: CASSSTGMNTEAFF.

The chain uses TRBV7-9 and TRBJ1-1; the D gene is possibly TRBD1 (6 bases). The CDR3 consists of 12 residues. The V gene's germline CDR1 is SEHNR and CDR2 FQNEAQ (reference sequence). With 5 bases removed from V and 7 bases from J, the gap between germline ends came to 11 bases. Here the CDR3 DNA reads TGTGCCAGCAGCCTAGGGACACTTGAAGCTTTCTTT. This encodes CASSLGTLEAFF.

The V call is TRBV7-2, the J call TRBJ2-3; D not certain. Per the germline V gene, CDR1 is SGHTA and CDR2 is FQGNSA. Trimming shortened V by 4 bases and J by 10 bases, and 15 bases separated the two germline ends. The CDR3 loop spans 13 amino acids. The CDR3 sequence is CASSSMVQGAQYF. The CDR3 coding sequence is TGTGCCAGCAGCTCAATGGTCCAAGGCGCGCAGTATTTT.

The J gene is TRBJ2-2, the V gene TRBV19; D call uncertain. Trimming took off 2 bases at V and 0 bases at J, with 4 bases between the two ends. The length of the CDR3 is 14 residues. The germline CDR1 and CDR2 sequences are LNHDA and SQIVND (reference sequence). CDR3: CASSIQANTGELFF. The CDR3 region has the DNA TGTGCCAGTAGTATACAGGCGAACACCGGGGAGCTGTTTTTT.

This chain uses TRBV19 with TRBJ2-5, with 10 bases aligning to TRBD2. Germline V gene sequence: CDR1 LNHDA, CDR2 SQIVND (reference sequence). J lost 5 bases, V lost 4 bases, and 10 bases had no gene match. This CDR3 contains 16 residues. The CDR3 nucleotides read TGTGCCAGTAGTAAGGCCCGAGCGGGAGGGCCGGAGACCCAGTACTTC. Translated: CASSKARAGGPETQYF. Complete variable domain (other parts from reference TRBV19 and TRBJ2-5): DGGITQSPKYLFRKEGQNVTLSCEQNLNHDAMYWYRQDPGQGLRLIYYSQIVNDFQKGDIAEGYSVSREKKESFPLTVTSAQKNPTAFYLCASSKARAGGPETQYFGPGTRLLVL.

In DNA, the CDR3 is TGCGCCAGCAGCTTGACGACAGGGAGGAACTATGGCTACACCTTC. It specifies CASSLTTGRNYGYTF. The chain has TRBV5-1 and TRBJ1-2; 7 nucleotides line up with TRBD1. The germline gives CDR1 SGHRS, CDR2 YFSETQ. V was clipped by 1 base and J by 2 bases; unmatched bases: 5. This CDR3 is built from 15 residues.